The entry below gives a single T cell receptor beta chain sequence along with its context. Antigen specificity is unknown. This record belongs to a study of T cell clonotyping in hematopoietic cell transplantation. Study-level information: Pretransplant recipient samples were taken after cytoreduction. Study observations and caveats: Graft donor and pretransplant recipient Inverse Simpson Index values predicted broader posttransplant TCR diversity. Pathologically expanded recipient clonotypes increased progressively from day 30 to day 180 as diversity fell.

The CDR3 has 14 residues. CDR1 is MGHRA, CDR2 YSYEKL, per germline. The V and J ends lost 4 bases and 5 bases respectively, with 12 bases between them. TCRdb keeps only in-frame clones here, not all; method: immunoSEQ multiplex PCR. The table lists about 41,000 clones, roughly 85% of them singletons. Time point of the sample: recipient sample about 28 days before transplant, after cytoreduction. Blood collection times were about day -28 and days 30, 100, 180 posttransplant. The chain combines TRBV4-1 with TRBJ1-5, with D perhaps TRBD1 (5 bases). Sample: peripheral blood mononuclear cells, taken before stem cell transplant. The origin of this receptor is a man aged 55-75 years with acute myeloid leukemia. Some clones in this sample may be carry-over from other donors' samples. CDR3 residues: CASSLAGHDQPQHF. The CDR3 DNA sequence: TGCGCCAGCAGCCTAGCGGGGCATGATCAGCCCCAGCATTTT.